What follows are 25 T cell receptor beta chains derived from one specimen sequenced in a study of breast tumors, draining lymph nodes, adjacent tissues. The lymph nodes were axillary draining lymph nodes from breast cancer patients. From the multiplex PCR reads, TCRdb called clonotypes with MiXCR, one entry per CDR3 protein. This sample carries roughly 260,000 distinct CDR3 sequences, under 35% of them seen once, and the ten largest clones take around 1%. Sequencing was performed on axillary lymph node tissue. The receptors shown here come from a female donor with breast cancer. Some clones in this sample may be carry-over from other donors' samples.

This clonotype was counted ten times or more. V gene TRBV6-4 combines with J gene TRBJ2-3; TRBD2 matches 13 bases. V was pared by 4 bases and J by 4 bases, with 2 bases of the junction left unmatched. CDR1 and CDR2 (germline): MRHNA, SNTAGT. The CDR3 runs to 15 residues. The CDR3 is CASSALAGGPDTQYF. CDR3 bases: TGTGCCAGCAGTGCACTAGCGGGAGGGCCAGATACGCAGTATTTT.

The rearrangement uses TRBV14 and TRBJ2-1; D possibly corresponds to TRBD2 (6 bases). The V and J ends lost 0 bases and 10 bases respectively, with 13 bases between them. The CDR3 has 14 amino acids. Germline V lookup: CDR1 SGHDN, CDR2 FVKESK. As DNA, the CDR3 is TGTGCCAGCAGCCAAGACGAGCTAGCGAAGGAGCAGTTCTTC. Amino acid sequence: CASSQDELAKEQFF.

This clonotype was found many times. V usage is TRBV11-2 and J usage is TRBJ2-1; maybe TRBD2 (6 bases). The germline gives CDR1 SGHAT, CDR2 FQNNGV. Trimming pared 8 bases from V and 7 bases from J, leaving 18 bases between. CDR3 length: 14 amino acids. In DNA form, the CDR3 reads TGTGCCAGCCGAGGCAGGGAGGTACAGAATGAGCAGTTCTTC. Protein sequence: CASRGREVQNEQFF.

Comments on this clonotype: A read error is possible here, since a much larger clone lies one base away. The rearrangement links TRBV20-1 to TRBJ2-5; D may correspond to TRBD1 or TRBD2 (5 bases each). Germline values: CDR1 DFQATT, CDR2 SNEGSKA (reference sequence). The CDR3 covers 14 residues. V gave up 4 bases and J gave up 7 bases, with 19 bases separating them. This CDR3 reads CSAKIQGREATQYF. CDR3 in DNA: TGCAGTGCTAAAATTCAGGGACGTGAGGCGACCCAGTACTTC.

In this sample, this clonotype turned up many times. The chain uses TRBV11-3 and TRBJ2-7, with unresolved D. This CDR3 is 16 amino acids long. The ends were cut back, 0 bases at V and 2 bases at J, with 14 bases in the middle. Germline loops: CDR1 SGHNT, CDR2 YENEEA. CDR3: CASSLDRARPAYEQYF. DNA of the CDR3: TGTGCCAGCAGCTTAGATAGGGCCAGACCGGCCTACGAGCAGTACTTC.

As concerns this clonotype: A read error is possible here, since a much larger clone lies one base away. The V gene is TRBV12-3 or TRBV12-4, the J gene TRBJ2-2; 10 bases line up with TRBD2. The CDR3 contains 14 residues. The CDR3, as DNA: TGTGCCACCCATAGCGGGAGGTCCGCCGGGGAGCCGTTTTTT. Residues: CATHSGRSAGEPFF.

At least ten counts were recorded for this clonotype. The chain uses TRBV24-1 and TRBJ2-5; 13 positions agree with TRBD2. CDR1 and CDR2 from the germline V gene are KGHDR and SFDVKD. The CDR3 runs to 17 residues. With 4 bases clipped from V and 4 bases from J, the junction kept 8 bases outside the gene matches. The CDR3 sequence: CATSEAIGLAGVETQYF. For the CDR3, the DNA is TGTGCCACCAGTGAAGCTATCGGACTAGCGGGAGTAGAGACCCAGTACTTC.

This clonotype has a count of ten or more. The chain has TRBV7-3 and TRBJ2-1, with 8 bases that match TRBD2. The CDR3 contains 15 residues. Looked up from germline, CDR1 is SGHTA and CDR2 is FQGTGA. J gave up 2 bases and V 2 bases, and 2 bases lay outside the gene matches. The CDR3 nucleotides read TGTGCCAGCAGCTTAGGTAGCGGGACCTACAATGAGCAGTTCTTC. Its protein is CASSLGSGTYNEQFF.

This clonotype was seen only a few times. This clone may be a read error of a much larger clone one base away. The rearrangement links TRBV5-4 to TRBJ2-5; a weak D match, TRBD2 (5 bases). The CDR3 runs to 15 residues. The ends were cut back, 2 bases at V and 5 bases at J, with 16 bases in the middle. Germline loops: CDR1 SGHNT, CDR2 YYREEE (reference sequence). CDR3 sequence reads: CASSLKGAPIETQYF. The CDR3 DNA sequence: TGTGCCAGCAGCTTAAAGGGAGCGCCTATCGAGACCCAGTACTTC.

On this clonotype: This likely comes from a read error, as the CDR3 has no conserved phenylalanine or tryptophan at its end. The chain carries TRBV6-5 and TRBJ2-3, with 10 nucleotides matching TRBD2. V lost 4 bases to trimming and J lost 3 bases; unmatched junction nucleotides: 7. The CDR3 is made up of 16 amino acids. Germline CDR1 is MNHEY and CDR2 is SVGAGI. Written as DNA, the CDR3 is TGTGCCAGCAGTTTCGTCGGACTAGCGGCAACAGATACGCAGTATCTT. Protein product: CASSFVGLAATDTQYL.

This clonotype was detected many times. The chain carries TRBV27 and TRBJ1-2; TRBD1 might be the D (5 bases). The germline gives CDR1 MNHEY, CDR2 SMNVEV (reference sequence). This CDR3 has 13 residues. V was clipped by 6 bases and J by 2 bases, with 10 bases between them. CDR3 loop: CASRRTGNYGYTF. CDR3 nucleotide sequence: TGTGCCAGCAGGAGAACAGGAAACTATGGCTACACCTTC.

This clonotype showed up many times. The chain links TRBV5-4 to TRBJ2-7, with D possibly being TRBD2 (6 bases). The length of the CDR3 is 15 residues. Germline lookup yields CDR1 SGHNT and CDR2 YYREEE (reference sequence). V was trimmed by 4 bases and J by 5 bases, leaving 19 bases between them. The chain's CDR3 is CASSRWGRSPHEQYF. CDR3 nucleotides: TGTGCCAGCAGCCGTTGGGGGAGGTCCCCCCACGAGCAGTACTTC. Supplemented by reference TRBV5-4 and TRBJ2-7, the full variable domain reads ETGVTQSPTHLIKTRGQQVTLRCSSQSGHNTVSWYQQALGQGPQFIFQYYREEENGRGNFPPRFSGLQFPNYSSELNVNALELDDSALYLCASSRWGRSPHEQYFGPGTRLTVT.

This clonotype was picked up many times. The genes are TRBV20-1 and TRBJ2-2, with 7 bases identical to TRBD1. Germline V gene sequence: CDR1 DFQATT, CDR2 SNEGSKA (reference sequence). The CDR3 totals 14 residues. The ends lost 5 bases at V and 7 bases at J; junction bases unmatched: 10. DNA of the CDR3: TGCAGTGCTCAAGACCCGACAGGGTTCGGGGAGCTGTTTTTT. It encodes CSAQDPTGFGELFF.

This clonotype occurred many times. The chain is built from TRBV15 and TRBJ2-5, with D possibly called TRBD1 or TRBD2 (5 bases each). The V gene's germline CDR1 is LNHNV and CDR2 YYDKDF (reference sequence). Between the trimmed V and J ends, which lost 9 bases and 7 bases, there was a span of 18 bases. The CDR3 loop spans 13 amino acids. The CDR3 nucleotides are TGTGCCACGAGGGACGCGGGCCGGGTGACCCAGTACTTC. Its translation: CATRDAGRVTQYF.

Regarding this clonotype: This sequence may be a read error, since a much larger clone differs from it by one base. The genes are TRBV28 and TRBJ1-2; D ambiguous. Trimming stripped 11 bases from V and 4 bases from J, with 14 bases between. The CDR3 is 12 residues long. Germline V gene sequence: CDR1 MDHEN, CDR2 SYDVKM. The CDR3 sequence: CAASGGIYGYTF. CDR3 in DNA: TGTGCCGCCTCGGGTGGGATCTATGGCTACACCTTC.

This clonotype came up many times. The chain has TRBV14 and TRBJ1-3; perhaps TRBD1 as D (5 bases). V was cut by 2 bases and J by 0 bases, with 8 bases left in between. Germline V gene lookup returns CDR1 SGHDN and CDR2 FVKESK. The CDR3 contains 15 residues. CDR3 loop: CASSQNRISGNTIYF. Written as DNA, the CDR3 is TGTGCCAGCAGCCAAAACAGGATCTCTGGAAACACCATATATTTT.

The J gene is TRBJ1-1, the V gene TRBV7-9; possible D gene TRBD1, 5 bases. Trimming took 1 base from V and 1 from J, leaving 7 bases between them. Germline values: CDR1 SEHNR, CDR2 FQNEAQ (reference sequence). This CDR3 is 14 amino acids long. The chain's CDR3 is CASSLGQTNTEAFF. The CDR3 DNA is TGTGCCAGCAGCTTAGGACAGACGAACACTGAAGCTTTCTTT.

As for this clonotype: Because it lacks the conserved phenylalanine or tryptophan at the end, this CDR3 is likely a read error. The V and J genes are TRBV20-1 and TRBJ2-1, with D possibly matching TRBD2 (6 bases). The CDR3 spans 12 residues. In germline, CDR1 is DFQATT, CDR2 SNEGSKA (reference sequence). CDR3 region: CSATGLYNGQFL. The DNA for the CDR3 is TGCAGTGCTACGGGACTCTACAATGGGCAGTTCCTC.

With regard to this clonotype: Given a much more abundant clone one base away, this may be a read error. The chain links TRBV20-1 to TRBJ2-7; 9 bases map to TRBD1. The CDR3 covers 13 residues. The ends lost 5 bases at V and 6 bases at J; junction bases unmatched: 8. The germline V gene encodes CDR1 DFQATT and CDR2 SNEGSKA (reference sequence). The CDR3 is CSAGRDRVAEQYF. In DNA, the CDR3 is TGCAGTGCTGGGAGGGACAGGGTTGCCGAGCAGTACTTC.

This clonotype was seen at least ten times. The CDR3 reads CASSSSGLAETQYF. Here the CDR3 DNA reads TGTGCCAGCAGCTCCTCCGGACTAGCCGAGACCCAGTACTTC. V usage is TRBV9 and J usage is TRBJ2-5, with 8 bases that match TRBD2. In germline, CDR1 is SGDLS, CDR2 YYNGEE. The V and J ends lost 4 bases and 5 bases, in that order; junction bases with no gene match: 7. The CDR3 has 14 residues.

The chain recombines TRBV14 with TRBJ2-2, with D uncertain. This CDR3 has 12 residues. Germline values: CDR1 SGHDN, CDR2 FVKESK. The germline V and J ends were trimmed by 5 bases and 7 bases, with 8 bases remaining between them. The CDR3 region is CASSTPSGELFF. DNA for the CDR3: TGTGCCAGCAGCACTCCTAGCGGGGAGCTGTTTTTT. Supplemented by reference TRBV14 and TRBJ2-2, the full variable domain reads EAGVTQFPSHSVIEKGQTVTLRCDPISGHDNLYWYRRVMGKEIKFLLHFVKESKQDESGMPNNRFLAERTGGTYSTLKVQPAELEDSGVYFCASSTPSGELFFGEGSRLTVL.

This clonotype was counted only a few times. The J gene is TRBJ1-1, the V gene TRBV9; D may be TRBD1 (6 bases). The CDR3 is 15 residues long. V lost 4 bases, J lost 4 bases, and 17 bases lay in between. The germline V gene encodes CDR1 SGDLS and CDR2 YYNGEE. The CDR3 loop reads CASSPRGGEATEAFF. CDR3 coding DNA: TGTGCCAGCAGCCCAAGGGGGGGGGAGGCCACTGAAGCTTTCTTT.

As regards this clonotype: This may be a read error, as it is one base from a much larger clone. This chain joins TRBV4-3 and TRBJ2-1, with 7 nucleotides matching TRBD2. V shed 1 base and J 0 bases; nucleotides not matched to a gene: 9. This CDR3 comprises 18 residues. The germline V gene has CDR1 LGHNA and CDR2 YSLEER. In nucleotides, the CDR3 is TGCGCCAGCAGCCAAGCGGGGGGTGGACCAGGCTCCTACAATGAGCAGTTCTTC. It is translated as CASSQAGGGPGSYNEQFF.

Comment on this clonotype: A single base separates this from a much larger clone, so it may be a read error. The chain carries TRBV10-2 and TRBJ2-3; TRBD2 matches 7 bases. The CDR3 sequence is 13 residues long. Germline CDR1 is WSHSY and CDR2 is SAAADI. CDR3 protein: CASERDSADAQYF. The CDR3 nucleotides read TGCGCCAGTGAGCGGGACTCAGCAGATGCGCAGTATTTT.

At least ten counts were recorded for this clonotype. The chain joins TRBV20-1 to TRBJ2-7, with D hard to call. The CDR3 loop spans 13 amino acids. Trimming cost V 6 bases and J 4 bases, with 16 bases left between them. Looked up from germline, CDR1 is DFQATT and CDR2 is SNEGSKA (reference sequence). CDR3 DNA sequence: TGCAGTGCCGCAGAACCTTTCTTTTACGAGCAGTACTTC. It specifies CSAAEPFFYEQYF.